A few counts support the clone carrying this T cell receptor beta chain. Using immunoSEQ multiplex PCR, the repertoire was profiled, and TCRdb retains in-frame clones only, with some absent. The sample yields approximately 91,000 clones, about 80% seen once. CDR1 is LNHDA and CDR2 is SQIVND in the germline V gene (reference sequence). This CDR3 is 16 amino acids long. Trimming took 1 base from V and 3 from J, leaving 16 bases between them. This entry belongs to a study of blood T cell repertoires in COVID-19. The sample consisted of peripheral blood. The genes are TRBV19 and TRBJ2-7, with D perhaps TRBD1 (6 bases). This TCR was recovered from a human donor in a cohort sampled during active COVID-19. CDR3 in DNA: TGTGCCAGTAGTATAGCGTCAGGGACACTCGACTACGAGCAGTACTTC. It encodes CASSIASGTLDYEQYF.